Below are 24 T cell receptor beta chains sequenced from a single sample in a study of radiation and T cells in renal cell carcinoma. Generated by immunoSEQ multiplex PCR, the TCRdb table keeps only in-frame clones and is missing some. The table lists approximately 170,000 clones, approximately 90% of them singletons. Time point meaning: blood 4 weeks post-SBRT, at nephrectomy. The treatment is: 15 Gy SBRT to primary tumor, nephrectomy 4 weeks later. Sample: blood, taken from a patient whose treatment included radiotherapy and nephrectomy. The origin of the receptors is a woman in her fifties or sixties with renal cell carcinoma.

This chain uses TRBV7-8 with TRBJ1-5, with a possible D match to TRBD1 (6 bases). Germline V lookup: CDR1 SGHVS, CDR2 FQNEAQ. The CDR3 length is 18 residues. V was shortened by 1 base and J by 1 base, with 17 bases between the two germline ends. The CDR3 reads CASSLDRAGFRSNQPQHF. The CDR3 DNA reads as TGTGCCAGCAGCTTAGACAGGGCCGGATTTAGGAGCAATCAGCCCCAGCATTTT.

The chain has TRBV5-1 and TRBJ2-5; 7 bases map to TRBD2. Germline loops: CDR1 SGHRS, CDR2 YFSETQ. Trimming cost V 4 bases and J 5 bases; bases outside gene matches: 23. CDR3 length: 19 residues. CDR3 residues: CASSQTRDFEWGGRETQYF. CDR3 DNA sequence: TGCGCCAGCAGCCAAACCCGGGACTTTGAATGGGGGGGTCGCGAGACCCAGTACTTC.

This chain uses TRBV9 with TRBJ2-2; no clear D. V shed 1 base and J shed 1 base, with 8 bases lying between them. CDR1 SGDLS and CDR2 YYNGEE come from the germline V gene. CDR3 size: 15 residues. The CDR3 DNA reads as TGTGCCAGCAGCGTAATTGGATGGAACACCGGGGAGCTGTTTTTT. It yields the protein CASSVIGWNTGELFF.

Written as DNA, the CDR3 is TGTGCCAGCAGCTTAGAAACAGACCCGACCTACGAGCAGTACTTC. Protein: CASSLETDPTYEQYF. V gene TRBV7-9 combines with J gene TRBJ2-7; D gene uncertain. The CDR3 has 15 residues. Trimming pared 1 base from V and 2 bases from J, leaving 12 bases between. CDR1 and CDR2 from the germline V gene are SEHNR and FQNEAQ (reference sequence). Based on the CDR3 plus reference TRBV7-9 and TRBJ2-7, the full variable domain is DTGVSQNPRHKITKRGQNVTFRCDPISEHNRLYWYRQTLGQGPEFLTYFQNEAQLEKSRLLSDRFSAERPKGSFSTLEIQRTEQGDSAMYLCASSLETDPTYEQYFGPGTRLTVT.

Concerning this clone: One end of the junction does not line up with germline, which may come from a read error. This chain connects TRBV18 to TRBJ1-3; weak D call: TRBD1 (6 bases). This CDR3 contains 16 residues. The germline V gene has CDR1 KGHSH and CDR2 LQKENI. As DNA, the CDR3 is TGTGCCAGCTCCCCACTACAGGACAGCTCTGGAAACACCATATATTTT. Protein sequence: CASSPLQDSSGNTIYF.

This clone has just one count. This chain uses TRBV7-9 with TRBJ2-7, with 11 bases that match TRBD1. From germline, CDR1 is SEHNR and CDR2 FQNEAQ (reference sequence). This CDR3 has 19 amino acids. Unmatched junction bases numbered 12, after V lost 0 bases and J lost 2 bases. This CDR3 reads CASSLALVVWGQGAYEQYF. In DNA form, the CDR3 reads TGTGCCAGCAGCTTAGCGTTGGTGGTTTGGGGACAGGGGGCCTACGAGCAGTACTTC.

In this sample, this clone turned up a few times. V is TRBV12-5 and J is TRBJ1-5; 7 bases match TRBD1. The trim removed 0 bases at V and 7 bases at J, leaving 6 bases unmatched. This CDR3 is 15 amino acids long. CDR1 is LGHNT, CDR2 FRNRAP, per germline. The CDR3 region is CASGLVGGGVQPQHF. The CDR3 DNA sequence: TGTGCTAGTGGTTTGGTAGGAGGGGGCGTACAGCCCCAGCATTTT.

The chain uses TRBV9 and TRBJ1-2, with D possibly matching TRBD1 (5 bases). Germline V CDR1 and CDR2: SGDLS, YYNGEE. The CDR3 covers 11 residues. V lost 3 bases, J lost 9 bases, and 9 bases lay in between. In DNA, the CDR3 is TGTGCCAGCAGCGCCCGGGGCAGCTACACCTTC. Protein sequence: CASSARGSYTF.

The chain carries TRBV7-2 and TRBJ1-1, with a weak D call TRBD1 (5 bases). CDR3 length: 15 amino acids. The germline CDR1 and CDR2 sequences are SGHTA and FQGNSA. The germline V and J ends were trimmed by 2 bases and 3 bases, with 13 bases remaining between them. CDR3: CASSLRDGTYTEAFF. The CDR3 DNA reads TGTGCCAGCAGCTTAAGGGACGGGACCTACACTGAAGCTTTCTTT.

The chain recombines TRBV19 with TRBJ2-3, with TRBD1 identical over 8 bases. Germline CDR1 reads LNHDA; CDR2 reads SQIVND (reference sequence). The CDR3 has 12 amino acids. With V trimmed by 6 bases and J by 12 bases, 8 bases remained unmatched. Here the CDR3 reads CASRMTGETQYF. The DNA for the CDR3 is TGTGCCAGTAGGATGACAGGGGAGACACAGTATTTT.

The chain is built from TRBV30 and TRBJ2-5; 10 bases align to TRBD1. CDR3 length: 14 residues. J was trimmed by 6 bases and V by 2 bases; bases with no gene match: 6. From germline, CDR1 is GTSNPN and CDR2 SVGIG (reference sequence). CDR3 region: CAWSLTGGMKTQYF. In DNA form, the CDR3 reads TGTGCCTGGAGTCTGACAGGGGGCATGAAGACCCAGTACTTC.

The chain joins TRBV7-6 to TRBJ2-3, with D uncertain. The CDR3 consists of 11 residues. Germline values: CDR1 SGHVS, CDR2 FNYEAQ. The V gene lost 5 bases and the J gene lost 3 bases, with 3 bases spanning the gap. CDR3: CASSATDTQYF. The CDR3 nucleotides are TGTGCCAGCAGCGCAACAGATACGCAGTATTTT.

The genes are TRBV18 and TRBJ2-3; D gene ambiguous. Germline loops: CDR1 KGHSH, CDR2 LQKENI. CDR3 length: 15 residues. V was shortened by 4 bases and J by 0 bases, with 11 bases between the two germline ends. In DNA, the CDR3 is TGTGCCAGCTCACTTGGACCCGCTAGCACAGATACGCAGTATTTT. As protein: CASSLGPASTDTQYF.

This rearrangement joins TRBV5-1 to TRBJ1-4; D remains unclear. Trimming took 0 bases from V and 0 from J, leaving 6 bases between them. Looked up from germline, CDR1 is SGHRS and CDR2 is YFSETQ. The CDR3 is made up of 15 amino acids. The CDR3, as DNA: TGCGCCAGCAGCTTGGGTGGTGCAACTAATGAAAAACTGTTTTTT. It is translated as CASSLGGATNEKLFF.

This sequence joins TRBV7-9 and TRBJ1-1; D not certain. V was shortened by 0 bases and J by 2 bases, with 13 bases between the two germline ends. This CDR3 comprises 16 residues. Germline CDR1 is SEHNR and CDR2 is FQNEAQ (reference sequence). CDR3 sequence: CASSLALLLRNTEAFF. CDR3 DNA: TGTGCCAGCAGCTTAGCCCTACTTTTAAGAAACACTGAAGCTTTCTTT.

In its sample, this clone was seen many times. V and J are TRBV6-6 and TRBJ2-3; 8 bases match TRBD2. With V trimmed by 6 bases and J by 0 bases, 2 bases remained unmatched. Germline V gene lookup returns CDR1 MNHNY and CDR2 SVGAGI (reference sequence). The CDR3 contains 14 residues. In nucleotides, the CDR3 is TGTGCCAGCAGCGAGCGGGGGAGCACAGATACGCAGTATTTT. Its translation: CASSERGSTDTQYF.

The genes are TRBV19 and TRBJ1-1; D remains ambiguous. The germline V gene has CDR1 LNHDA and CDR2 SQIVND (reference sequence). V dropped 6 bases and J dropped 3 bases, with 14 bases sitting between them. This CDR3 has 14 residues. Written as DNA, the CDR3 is TGTGCCAGTAGGCCTCGCGGGGAGTACACTGAAGCTTTCTTT. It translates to CASRPRGEYTEAFF.

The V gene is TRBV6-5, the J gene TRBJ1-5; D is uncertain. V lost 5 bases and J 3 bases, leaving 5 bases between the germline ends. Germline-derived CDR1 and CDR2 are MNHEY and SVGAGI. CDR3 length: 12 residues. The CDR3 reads CASSTHNQPQHF. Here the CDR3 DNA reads TGTGCCAGCAGTACACACAATCAGCCCCAGCATTTT.

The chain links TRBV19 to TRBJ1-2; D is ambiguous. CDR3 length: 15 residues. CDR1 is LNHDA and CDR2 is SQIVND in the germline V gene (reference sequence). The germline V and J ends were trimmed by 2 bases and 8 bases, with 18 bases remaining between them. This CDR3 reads CASSIRRSSLKGYTF. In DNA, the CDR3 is TGTGCCAGTAGTATACGACGGAGCAGCTTAAAGGGCTACACCTTC.

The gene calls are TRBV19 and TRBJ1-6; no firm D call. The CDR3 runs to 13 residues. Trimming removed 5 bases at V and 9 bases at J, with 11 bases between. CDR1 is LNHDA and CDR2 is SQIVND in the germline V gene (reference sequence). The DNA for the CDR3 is TGTGCCAGTAGTCTGGGCAGGATTTCACCCCTCCACTTT. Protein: CASSLGRISPLHF.

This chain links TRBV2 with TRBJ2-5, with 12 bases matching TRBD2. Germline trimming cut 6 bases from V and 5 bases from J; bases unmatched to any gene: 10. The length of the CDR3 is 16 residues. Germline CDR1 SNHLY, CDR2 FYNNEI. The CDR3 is CASRTSSGGAWETQYF. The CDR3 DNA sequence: TGTGCCAGCAGGACCTCTAGCGGGGGGGCGTGGGAGACCCAGTACTTC.

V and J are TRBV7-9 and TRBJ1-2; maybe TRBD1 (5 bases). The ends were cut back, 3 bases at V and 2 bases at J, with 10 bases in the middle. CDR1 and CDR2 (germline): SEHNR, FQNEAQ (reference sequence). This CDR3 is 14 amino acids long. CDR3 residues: CASSLDQGNYGYTF. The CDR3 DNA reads TGTGCCAGCAGCTTGGACCAGGGCAACTATGGCTACACCTTC.

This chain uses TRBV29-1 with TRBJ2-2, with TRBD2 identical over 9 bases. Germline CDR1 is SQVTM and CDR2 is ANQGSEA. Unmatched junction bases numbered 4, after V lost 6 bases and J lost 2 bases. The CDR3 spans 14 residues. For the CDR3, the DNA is TGCAGCGTAAGCGGGGGGATAAACACCGGGGAGCTGTTTTTT. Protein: CSVSGGINTGELFF.

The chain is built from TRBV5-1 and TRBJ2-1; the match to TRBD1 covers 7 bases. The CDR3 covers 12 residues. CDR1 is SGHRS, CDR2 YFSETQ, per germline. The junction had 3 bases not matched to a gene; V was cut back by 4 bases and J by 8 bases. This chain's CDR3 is CASSRQGYEQFF. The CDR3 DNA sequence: TGCGCCAGCAGCCGACAGGGCTATGAGCAGTTCTTC.